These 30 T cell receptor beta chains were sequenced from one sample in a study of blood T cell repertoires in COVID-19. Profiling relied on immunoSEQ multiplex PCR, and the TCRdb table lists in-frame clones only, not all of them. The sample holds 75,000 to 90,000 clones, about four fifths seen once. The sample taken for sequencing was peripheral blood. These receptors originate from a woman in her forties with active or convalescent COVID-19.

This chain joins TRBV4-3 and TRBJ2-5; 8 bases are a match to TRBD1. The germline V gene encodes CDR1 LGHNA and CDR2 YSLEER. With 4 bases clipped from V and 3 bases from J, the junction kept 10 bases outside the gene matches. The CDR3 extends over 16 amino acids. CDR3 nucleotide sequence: TGCGCCAGCAGCCGACGAATACAGACAGGGGAAGAGACCCAGTACTTC. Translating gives CASSRRIQTGEETQYF.

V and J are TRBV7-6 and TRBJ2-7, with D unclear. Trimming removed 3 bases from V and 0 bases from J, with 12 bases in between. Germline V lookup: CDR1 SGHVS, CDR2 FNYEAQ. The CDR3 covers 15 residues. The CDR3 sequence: CASSFSAYSSYEQYF. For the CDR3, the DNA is TGTGCCAGCAGCTTTTCCGCGTATAGCTCCTACGAGCAGTACTTC.

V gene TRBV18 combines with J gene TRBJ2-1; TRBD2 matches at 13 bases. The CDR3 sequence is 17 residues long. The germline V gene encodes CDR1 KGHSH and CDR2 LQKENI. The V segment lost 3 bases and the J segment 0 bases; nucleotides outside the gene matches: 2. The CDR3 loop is CASSPRTSGSSYNEQFF. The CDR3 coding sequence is TGTGCCAGCTCACCCCGGACTAGCGGGAGCTCCTACAATGAGCAGTTCTTC.

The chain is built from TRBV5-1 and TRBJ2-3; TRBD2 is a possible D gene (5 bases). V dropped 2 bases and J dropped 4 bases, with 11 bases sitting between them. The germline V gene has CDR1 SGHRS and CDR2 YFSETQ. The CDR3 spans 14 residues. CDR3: CASSFLGSPDTQYF. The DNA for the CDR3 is TGCGCCAGCAGCTTTTTAGGGAGCCCAGATACGCAGTATTTT.

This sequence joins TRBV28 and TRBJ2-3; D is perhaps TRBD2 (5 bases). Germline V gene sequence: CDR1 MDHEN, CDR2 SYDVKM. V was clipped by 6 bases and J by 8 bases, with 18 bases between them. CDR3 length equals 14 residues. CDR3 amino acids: CASRPLLHEGTQYF. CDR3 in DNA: TGTGCCAGCAGACCGCTTCTCCATGAGGGTACGCAGTATTTT.

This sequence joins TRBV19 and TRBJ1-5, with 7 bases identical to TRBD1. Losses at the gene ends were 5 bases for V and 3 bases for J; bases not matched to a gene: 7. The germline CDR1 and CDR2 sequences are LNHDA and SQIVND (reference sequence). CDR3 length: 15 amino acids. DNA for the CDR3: TGTGCCAGTAGTGCACAGACAGGGTTCAATCAGCCCCAGCATTTT. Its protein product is CASSAQTGFNQPQHF.

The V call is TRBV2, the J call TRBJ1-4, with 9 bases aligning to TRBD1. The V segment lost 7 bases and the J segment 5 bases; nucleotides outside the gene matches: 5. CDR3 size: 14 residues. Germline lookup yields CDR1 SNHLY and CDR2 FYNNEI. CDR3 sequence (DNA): TGTGCCAGCAATAGACAGGGGGAGAATGAAAAACTGTTTTTT. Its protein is CASNRQGENEKLFF.

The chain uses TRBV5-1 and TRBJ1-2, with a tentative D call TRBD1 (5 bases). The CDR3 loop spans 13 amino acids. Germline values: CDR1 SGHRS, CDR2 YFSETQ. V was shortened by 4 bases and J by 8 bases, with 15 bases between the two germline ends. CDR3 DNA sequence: TGCGCCAGCAGCCCTATGGGGGACTGGGGCTACACCTTC. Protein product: CASSPMGDWGYTF.

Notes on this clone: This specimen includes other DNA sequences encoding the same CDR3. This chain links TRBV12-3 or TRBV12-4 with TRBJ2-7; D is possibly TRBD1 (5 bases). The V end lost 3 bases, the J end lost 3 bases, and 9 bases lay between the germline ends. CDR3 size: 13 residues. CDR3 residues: CASSLGQFYEQYF. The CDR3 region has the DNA TGTGCCAGCAGTTTGGGGCAGTTCTACGAGCAGTACTTC.

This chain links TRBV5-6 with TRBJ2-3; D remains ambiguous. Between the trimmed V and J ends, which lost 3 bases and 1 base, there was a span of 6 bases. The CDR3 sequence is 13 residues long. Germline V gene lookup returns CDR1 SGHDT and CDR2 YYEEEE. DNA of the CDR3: TGTGCCAGCAGCTCCCAGGGCACAGATACGCAGTATTTT. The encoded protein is CASSSQGTDTQYF. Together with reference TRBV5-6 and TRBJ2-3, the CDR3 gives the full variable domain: DAGVTQSPTHLIKTRGQQVTLRCSPKSGHDTVSWYQQALGQGPQFIFQYYEEEERQRGNFPDRFSGHQFPNYSSELNVNALLLGDSALYLCASSSQGTDTQYFGPGTRLTVL.

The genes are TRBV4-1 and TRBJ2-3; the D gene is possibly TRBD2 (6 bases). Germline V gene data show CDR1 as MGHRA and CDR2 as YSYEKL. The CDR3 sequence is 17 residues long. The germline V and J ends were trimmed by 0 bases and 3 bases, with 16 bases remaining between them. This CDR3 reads CASSQDKTSWGTDTQYF. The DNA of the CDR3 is TGCGCCAGCAGCCAAGATAAAACTAGCTGGGGTACAGATACGCAGTATTTT.

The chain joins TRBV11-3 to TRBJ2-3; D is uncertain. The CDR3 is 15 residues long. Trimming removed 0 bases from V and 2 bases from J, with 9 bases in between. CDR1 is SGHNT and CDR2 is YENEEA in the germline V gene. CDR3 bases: TGTGCCAGCAGCTTAGATAGTACCCCCACAGATACGCAGTATTTT. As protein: CASSLDSTPTDTQYF. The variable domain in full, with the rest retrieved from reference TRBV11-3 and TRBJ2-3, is EAGVVQSPRYKIIEKKQPVAFWCNPISGHNTLYWYLQNLGQGPELLIRYENEEAVDDSQLPKDRFSAERLKGVDSTLKIQPAELGDSAVYLCASSLDSTPTDTQYFGPGTRLTVL.

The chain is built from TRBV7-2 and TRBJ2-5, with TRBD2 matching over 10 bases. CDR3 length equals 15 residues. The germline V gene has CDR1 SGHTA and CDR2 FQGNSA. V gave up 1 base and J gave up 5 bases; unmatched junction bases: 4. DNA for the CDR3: TGTGCCAGCAGCTTAGAGCGGGGGGGGCCCGAGACCCAGTACTTC. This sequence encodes CASSLERGGPETQYF.

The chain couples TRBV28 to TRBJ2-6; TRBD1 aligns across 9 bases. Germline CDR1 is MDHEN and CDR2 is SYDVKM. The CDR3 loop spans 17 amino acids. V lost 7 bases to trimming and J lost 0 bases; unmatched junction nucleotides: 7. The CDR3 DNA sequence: TGTGCCAGCAAGGGGACAGGGCGGCTCTCTGGGGCCAACGTCCTGACTTTC. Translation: CASKGTGRLSGANVLTF.

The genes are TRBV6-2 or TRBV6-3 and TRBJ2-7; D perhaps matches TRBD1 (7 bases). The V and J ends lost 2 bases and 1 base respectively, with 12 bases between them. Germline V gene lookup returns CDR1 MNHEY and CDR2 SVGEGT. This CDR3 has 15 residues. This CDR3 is CASSYSRGASYEQYF. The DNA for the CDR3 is TGTGCCAGCAGTTACAGCAGGGGGGCATCCTACGAGCAGTACTTC.

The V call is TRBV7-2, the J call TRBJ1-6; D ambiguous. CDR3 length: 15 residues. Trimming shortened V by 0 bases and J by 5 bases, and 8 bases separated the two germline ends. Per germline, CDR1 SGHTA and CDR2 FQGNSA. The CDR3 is CASSLARGNNSPLHF. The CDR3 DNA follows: TGTGCCAGCAGCTTAGCGCGCGGGAATAATTCACCCCTCCACTTT.

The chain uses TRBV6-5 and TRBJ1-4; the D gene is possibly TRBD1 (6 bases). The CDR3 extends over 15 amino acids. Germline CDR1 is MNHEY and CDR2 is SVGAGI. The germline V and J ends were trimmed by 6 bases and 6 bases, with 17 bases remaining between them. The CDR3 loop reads CASRERGMGDEKLFF. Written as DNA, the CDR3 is TGTGCCAGCAGGGAGAGGGGGATGGGGGATGAAAAACTGTTTTTT.

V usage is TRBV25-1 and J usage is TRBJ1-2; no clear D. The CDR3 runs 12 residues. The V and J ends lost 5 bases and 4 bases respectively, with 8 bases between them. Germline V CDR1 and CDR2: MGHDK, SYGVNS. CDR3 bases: TGTGCCAGCAGTTCCCGGGTCTATGGCTACACCTTC. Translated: CASSSRVYGYTF.

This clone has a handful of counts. CDR3 loop: CASIRTGGGSGYTF. The CDR3, as DNA: TGTGCCAGCATCCGGACAGGGGGCGGTTCTGGCTACACCTTC. This sequence joins TRBV6-5 and TRBJ1-2; 11 bases map to TRBD1. The germline gives CDR1 MNHEY, CDR2 SVGAGI. V gave up 7 bases and J gave up 7 bases; unmatched junction bases: 8. The CDR3 is 14 amino acids.

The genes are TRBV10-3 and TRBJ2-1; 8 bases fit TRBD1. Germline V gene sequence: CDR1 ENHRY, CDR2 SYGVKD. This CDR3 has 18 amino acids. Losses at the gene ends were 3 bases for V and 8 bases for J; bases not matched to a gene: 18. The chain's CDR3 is CAISDPAFGQGLRDEQFF. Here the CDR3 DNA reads TGTGCCATCAGTGATCCCGCGTTCGGACAGGGACTTCGCGATGAGCAGTTCTTC.

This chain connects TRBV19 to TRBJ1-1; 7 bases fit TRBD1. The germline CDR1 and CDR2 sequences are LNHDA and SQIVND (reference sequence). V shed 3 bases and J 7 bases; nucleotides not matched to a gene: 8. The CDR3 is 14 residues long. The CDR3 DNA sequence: TGTGCCAGTAGTATGAGGGGGCTCTGGGTTGAAGCTTTCTTT. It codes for CASSMRGLWVEAFF.

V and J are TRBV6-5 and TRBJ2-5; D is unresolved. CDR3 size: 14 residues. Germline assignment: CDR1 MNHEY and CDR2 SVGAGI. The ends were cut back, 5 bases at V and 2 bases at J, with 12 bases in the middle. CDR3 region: CASSMQALQETQYF. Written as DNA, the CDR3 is TGTGCCAGCAGTATGCAGGCTTTGCAAGAGACCCAGTACTTC.

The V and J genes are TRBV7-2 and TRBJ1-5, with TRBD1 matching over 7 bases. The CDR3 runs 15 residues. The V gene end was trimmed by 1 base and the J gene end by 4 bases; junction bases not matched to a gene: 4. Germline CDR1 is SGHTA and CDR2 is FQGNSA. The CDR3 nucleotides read TGTGCCAGCAGCTTAGAAGGGGGCCGGAATCAGCCCCAGCATTTT. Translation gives CASSLEGGRNQPQHF.

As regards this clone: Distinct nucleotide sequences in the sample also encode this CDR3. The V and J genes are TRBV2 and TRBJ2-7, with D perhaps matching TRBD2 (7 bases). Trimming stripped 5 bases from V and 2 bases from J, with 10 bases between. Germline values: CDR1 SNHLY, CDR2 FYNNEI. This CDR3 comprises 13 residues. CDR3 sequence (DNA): TGTGCCAGCAGTAGCGGGACAACCTACGAGCAGTACTTC. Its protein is CASSSGTTYEQYF.

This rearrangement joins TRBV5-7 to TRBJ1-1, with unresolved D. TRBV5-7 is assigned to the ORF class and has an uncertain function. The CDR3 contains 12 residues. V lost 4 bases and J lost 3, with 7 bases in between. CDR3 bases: TGTGCCAGCAGCCCCAGGTACACTGAAGCTTTCTTT. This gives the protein CASSPRYTEAFF.

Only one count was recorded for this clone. This CDR3 reads CASSYYVVRNTGELFF. The CDR3 coding sequence is TGTGCCAGCAGTTACTACGTAGTCCGGAACACCGGGGAGCTGTTTTTT. This chain links TRBV6-2 or TRBV6-3 with TRBJ2-2; D is undetermined. The CDR3 is 16 residues long. V was clipped by 1 base and J by 1 base, with 10 bases between them. CDR1 and CDR2 from the germline V gene are MNHEY and SVGEGT.

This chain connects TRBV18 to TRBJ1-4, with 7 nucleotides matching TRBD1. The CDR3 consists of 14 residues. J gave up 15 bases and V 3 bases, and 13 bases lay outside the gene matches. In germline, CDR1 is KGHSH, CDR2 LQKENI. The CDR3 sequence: CASSPGTASLGLFF. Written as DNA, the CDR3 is TGTGCCAGCTCACCCGGGACAGCCTCACTGGGATTGTTTTTT. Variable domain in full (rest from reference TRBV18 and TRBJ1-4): NAGVMQNPRHLVRRRGQEARLRCSPMKGHSHVYWYRQLPEEGLKFMVYLQKENIIDESGMPKERFSAEFPKEGPSILRIQQVVRGDSAAYFCASSPGTASLGLFFGSGTQLSVL.

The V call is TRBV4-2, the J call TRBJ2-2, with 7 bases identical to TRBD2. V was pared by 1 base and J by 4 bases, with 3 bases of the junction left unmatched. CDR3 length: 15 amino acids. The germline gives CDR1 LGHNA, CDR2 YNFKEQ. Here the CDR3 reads CASSQGGGGTGELFF. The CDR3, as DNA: TGTGCCAGCAGCCAAGGGGGGGGTGGCACCGGGGAGCTGTTTTTT.

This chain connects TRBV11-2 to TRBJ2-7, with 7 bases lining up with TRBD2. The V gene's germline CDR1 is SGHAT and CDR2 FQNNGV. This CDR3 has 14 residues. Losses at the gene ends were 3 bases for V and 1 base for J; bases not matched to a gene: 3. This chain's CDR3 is CASSFTSDSYEQYF. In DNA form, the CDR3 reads TGTGCCAGCAGCTTTACTAGCGATTCCTACGAGCAGTACTTC.

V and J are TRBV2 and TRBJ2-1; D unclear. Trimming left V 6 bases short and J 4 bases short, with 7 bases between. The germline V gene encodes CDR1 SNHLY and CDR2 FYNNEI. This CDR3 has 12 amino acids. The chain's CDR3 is CASRIQYNEQFF. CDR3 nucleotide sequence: TGTGCCAGCAGGATCCAGTACAATGAGCAGTTCTTC. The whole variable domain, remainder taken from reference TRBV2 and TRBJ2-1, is EPEVTQTPSHQVTQMGQEVILRCVPISNHLYFYWYRQILGQKVEFLVSFYNNEISEKSEIFDDQFSVERPDGSNFTLKIRSTKLEDSAMYFCASRIQYNEQFFGPGTRLTVL.